Following are 27 T cell receptor beta chains from one sample sequenced in a study of cytomegalovirus exposure and HLA in healthy donors. Primers: 60 Vbeta forward and 13 Jbeta reverse. TCRdb's copy holds only in-frame clones and misses some; the assay was immunoSEQ multiplex PCR. The profile shows some 120,000 clones, 70% to 80% of them singletons. The specimen sequenced was PBMCs. These receptor sequences come from a man in his thirties or forties in good health and CMV-seronegative.

In DNA form, the CDR3 reads TGCGCCAGCAGTTTCCAGCGGGAGGGCTACGAGCAGTACTTC. Protein: CASSFQREGYEQYF. The rearrangement uses TRBV10-2 and TRBJ2-7; 10 nucleotides agree with TRBD2. There are 14 residues in the CDR3. Per the germline V gene, CDR1 is WSHSY and CDR2 is SAAADI. V lost 5 bases and J lost 3; bases outside the gene matches: 4.

This clone was seen a handful of times. V is TRBV6-5 and J is TRBJ2-7, with 9 bases aligning to TRBD1. Germline assignment: CDR1 MNHEY and CDR2 SVGAGI. The CDR3 contains 15 residues. Trimming removed 6 bases from V and 3 bases from J; junction bases left unmatched: 9. CDR3 sequence (DNA): TGTGCCAGCAGCGAATCCGGGACAGGGCTCTACGAGCAGTACTTC. Translation: CASSESGTGLYEQYF.

This chain connects TRBV9 to TRBJ2-3; possible D gene TRBD2, 6 bases. Germline lookup yields CDR1 SGDLS and CDR2 YYNGEE. V lost 3 bases to trimming and J lost 0 bases, with 14 bases between them. The CDR3 is 16 amino acids. Here the CDR3 DNA reads TGTGCCAGCAGCGGGGGGGTCGTCTTTAGCACAGATACGCAGTATTTT. It specifies CASSGGVVFSTDTQYF.

This clone came up a few times. The rearrangement joins TRBV7-9 to TRBJ2-7, with 8 bases identical to TRBD1. V trimming: 8 bases; J trimming: 2 bases; junction bases outside the gene matches: 2. The germline V gene encodes CDR1 SEHNR and CDR2 FQNEAQ (reference sequence). The CDR3 has 12 residues. CDR3 loop: CASGDRTYEQYF. The CDR3 DNA sequence: TGTGCCAGCGGGGACAGGACCTACGAGCAGTACTTC.

This clone was seen only a few times. V and J are TRBV28 and TRBJ2-7; TRBD2 aligns across 8 bases. This CDR3 is built from 16 residues. Trimming at V came to 3 bases and at J to 6 bases, leaving 13 bases not matched to a gene. Germline V CDR1 and CDR2: MDHEN, SYDVKM. This CDR3 is CASSFYTGGQRSEQYF. Written as DNA, the CDR3 is TGTGCCAGCAGTTTCTATACGGGGGGGCAACGGAGCGAGCAGTACTTC.

V usage is TRBV13 and J usage is TRBJ2-7; 10 positions agree with TRBD1. Germline V CDR1 and CDR2: PRHDT, FYEKMQ (reference sequence). CDR3 length equals 15 residues. The ends lost 5 bases at V and 5 bases at J; junction bases unmatched: 9. CDR3 nucleotide sequence: TGTGCCAGCAGCCGATTGGGGACAGGGGAGAACGAGCAGTACTTC. This gives the protein CASSRLGTGENEQYF.

The J gene is TRBJ2-5, the V gene TRBV7-6, with 13 nucleotides matching TRBD2. J lost 5 bases, V lost 5 bases, and 14 bases had no gene match. The germline gives CDR1 SGHVS, CDR2 FNYEAQ. The CDR3 spans 18 residues. The DNA for the CDR3 is TGTGCCAGCAGCATGGGGACTAGCGGGGTACCGGGGTGGGAGACCCAGTACTTC. Its translation: CASSMGTSGVPGWETQYF.

This clone was counted once. The chain joins TRBV9 to TRBJ2-2; 8 nucleotides match TRBD2. Germline trimming cut 1 base from V and 6 bases from J; bases unmatched to any gene: 2. The CDR3 loop spans 14 amino acids. The germline V gene has CDR1 SGDLS and CDR2 YYNGEE. CDR3 amino acids: CASSVTSGSGELFF. DNA of the CDR3: TGTGCCAGCAGCGTAACTAGCGGCTCCGGGGAGCTGTTTTTT.

The chain couples TRBV5-1 to TRBJ1-6; TRBD1 might be the D (6 bases). The germline gives CDR1 SGHRS, CDR2 YFSETQ. CDR3 length: 15 residues. Trimming removed 1 base at V and 7 bases at J, with 12 bases between. This CDR3 reads CASSLIQGMNSPLHF. CDR3 in DNA: TGCGCCAGCAGCTTGATACAGGGCATGAATTCACCCCTCCACTTT.

V gene TRBV6-5 combines with J gene TRBJ1-4, with D unclear. The CDR3 totals 13 residues. CDR1 and CDR2 (germline): MNHEY, SVGAGI. The ends were cut back, 6 bases at V and 4 bases at J, with 9 bases in the middle. CDR3 amino acids: CASRITSNEKLFF. For the CDR3, the DNA is TGTGCCAGCAGAATCACCAGTAATGAAAAACTGTTTTTT.

This clone was seen a handful of times. The chain recombines TRBV11-2 with TRBJ1-2, with a possible D match to TRBD1 (5 bases). Trimming removed 5 bases from V and 8 bases from J, with 12 bases in between. The CDR3 is made up of 12 amino acids. Germline CDR1 SGHAT, CDR2 FQNNGV. The CDR3 sequence: CASSIDRYGYTF. CDR3 nucleotide sequence: TGTGCCAGCAGCATCGACAGATACGGCTACACCTTC.

This rearrangement joins TRBV29-1 to TRBJ2-1; 10 nucleotides line up with TRBD2. The CDR3 contains 14 residues. The V gene's germline CDR1 is SQVTM and CDR2 ANQGSEA. V gave up 1 base and J gave up 7 bases; unmatched junction bases: 4. CDR3 in amino acids: CSVEVGLADNEQFF. CDR3 DNA sequence: TGCAGCGTTGAAGTCGGACTAGCGGATAATGAGCAGTTCTTC.

This sequence joins TRBV27 and TRBJ1-1; the D is unclear. Germline CDR1 reads MNHEY; CDR2 reads SMNVEV (reference sequence). The V gene lost 4 bases and the J gene lost 0 bases, with 9 bases spanning the gap. This CDR3 is 14 amino acids long. The CDR3 sequence is CASSSLRLNTEAFF. For the CDR3, the DNA is TGTGCCAGCAGTTCGTTGCGGCTGAACACTGAAGCTTTCTTT.

The rearrangement joins TRBV7-2 to TRBJ2-7; TRBD1 matches at 8 bases. CDR1 is SGHTA, CDR2 FQGNSA, per germline. CDR3 length equals 12 residues. With V trimmed by 5 bases and J by 6 bases, 3 bases remained unmatched. CDR3 residues: CASSRDRGEQYF. CDR3 coding DNA: TGTGCCAGCAGCAGAGACAGGGGCGAGCAGTACTTC.

The CDR3 reads CASIRQANEAFF. For the CDR3, the DNA is TGTGCCAGCATTCGACAGGCCAATGAAGCTTTCTTT. This chain uses TRBV6-1 with TRBJ1-1, with D perhaps matching TRBD1 (6 bases). Trimming took off 7 bases at V and 7 bases at J, with 13 bases between the two ends. Germline CDR1 MNHNS, CDR2 SASEGT. This CDR3 is built from 12 residues.

The V call is TRBV7-9, the J call TRBJ1-4; 8 nucleotides line up with TRBD1. J lost 4 bases, V lost 5 bases, and 6 bases had no gene match. The CDR3 contains 15 residues. Germline V gene sequence: CDR1 SEHNR, CDR2 FQNEAQ (reference sequence). CDR3 sequence reads: CASSPGQDFNEKLFF. CDR3 nucleotide sequence: TGTGCCAGCAGCCCGGGACAGGATTTTAATGAAAAACTGTTTTTT.

V gene TRBV7-8 combines with J gene TRBJ2-7; a possible D gene is TRBD1 (5 bases). Germline V gene lookup returns CDR1 SGHVS and CDR2 FQNEAQ. The CDR3 contains 16 residues. V was shortened by 5 bases and J by 2 bases, with 19 bases between the two germline ends. DNA for the CDR3: TGTGCCAGCAGCCTAAATTCAGGGATACCAACCTACGAGCAGTACTTC. This codes for CASSLNSGIPTYEQYF.

The gene calls are TRBV7-6 and TRBJ2-7; D possibly corresponds to TRBD2 (7 bases). CDR3 length: 17 residues. Germline assignment: CDR1 SGHVS and CDR2 FNYEAQ. The V end was cut by 6 bases, the J end by 9 bases, with 30 bases between. Written as DNA, the CDR3 is TGTGCCAGCAGACCGTTTTTAGATACAGTGGGAAGGGGGGGGCAGTACTTC. Its translation is CASRPFLDTVGRGGQYF.

This clone was seen once. The rearrangement joins TRBV18 to TRBJ2-7; TRBD1 matches 10 bases. Germline CDR1 KGHSH, CDR2 LQKENI. J lost 5 bases, V lost 4 bases, and 8 bases had no gene match. The CDR3 contains 15 residues. The CDR3 DNA sequence: TGTGCCAGCTCACGCTACCGGGACAGGGGCGACGAGCAGTACTTC. Its protein is CASSRYRDRGDEQYF.

This chain links TRBV2 with TRBJ2-4; possibly TRBD2 for D (6 bases). This CDR3 spans 15 amino acids. The germline CDR1 and CDR2 sequences are SNHLY and FYNNEI. Trimming left V 6 bases short and J 0 bases short, with 12 bases between. The CDR3 region has the DNA TGTGCCAGCAGGGAGGGATTCCTAGCCAAAAACATTCAGTACTTC. Protein sequence: CASREGFLAKNIQYF.

This chain uses TRBV11-3 with TRBJ1-1; D might be TRBD1 (5 bases). Germline lookup yields CDR1 SGHNT and CDR2 YENEEA. Trimming removed 1 base from V and 4 bases from J, with 16 bases in between. The CDR3 has 16 amino acids. This chain's CDR3 is CASSLGGAFGATEAFF. CDR3 sequence (DNA): TGTGCCAGCAGCTTAGGAGGTGCCTTTGGGGCCACTGAAGCTTTCTTT.

This clone was counted only a few times. The V gene is TRBV28, the J gene TRBJ1-1, with D tentatively TRBD1 (6 bases). This CDR3 region has 14 residues. Germline V CDR1 and CDR2: MDHEN, SYDVKM. V lost 10 bases, J lost 1 base, and 16 bases lay in between. The CDR3 loop is CATLRGLWNTEAFF. The CDR3 DNA reads TGTGCCACCTTGAGGGGGTTATGGAACACTGAAGCTTTCTTT.

A word on this clone: A read error may account for a junction end that differs from germline. This chain uses TRBV5-4 with TRBJ2-6; D might be TRBD1 (5 bases). The CDR3 totals 16 residues. Germline loops: CDR1 SGHNT, CDR2 YYREEE (reference sequence). The CDR3 DNA reads as TGTGCCAGCAGCTTCCCCCGTACAGCTGGGGCCAGCGTCCTGACTTTC. As protein: CASSFPRTAGASVLTF.

J is TRBJ2-7 and V is TRBV12-1; the table's D gene call, TRBD1, was not cross checked with the DNA. TRBV12-1 is labeled a pseudogene. There are 16 residues in the CDR3. The CDR3 nucleotides are TGTGCCAGCAGCTTTGGGCAGGGGGTCCTCTCCTACGAGCAGTACTTC. Translating it yields CASSFGQGVLSYEQYF.

This chain links TRBV19 with TRBJ1-2; possible D gene TRBD1, 6 bases. Trimming removed 6 bases from V and 2 bases from J, with 22 bases in between. The CDR3 is made up of 17 amino acids. The germline V gene encodes CDR1 LNHDA and CDR2 SQIVND (reference sequence). The CDR3 here is CASSNPPDVGTNYGYTF. As DNA, the CDR3 is TGTGCCAGTAGCAACCCACCGGATGTAGGGACAAACTATGGCTACACCTTC.

The chain uses TRBV19 and TRBJ1-4; 7 bases line up with TRBD1. Germline CDR1 reads LNHDA; CDR2 reads SQIVND (reference sequence). J was trimmed by 7 bases and V by 5 bases; bases with no gene match: 10. This CDR3 is built from 15 residues. The DNA for the CDR3 is TGTGCCAGTAGTTCTAAAGGGACAGAGGGTGAAAAACTGTTTTTT. Its translation is CASSSKGTEGEKLFF.

V gene TRBV7-9 combines with J gene TRBJ1-1, with 8 positions matching TRBD1. The CDR3 length is 14 residues. Trimming removed 4 bases from V and 4 bases from J; junction bases left unmatched: 5. The germline gives CDR1 SEHNR, CDR2 FQNEAQ (reference sequence). CDR3 loop: CASSSTGGGTEAFF. In DNA, the CDR3 is TGTGCCAGCAGCTCCACAGGGGGTGGCACTGAAGCTTTCTTT.